This T cell receptor beta chain was captured in a study of blood T cells in healthy people across ages. Study-level points and caveats: More naive CD4+ cells and higher diversity marked long-lived donors relative to aged donors. There was a strong correlation between TCR beta diversity and naive T cell percentage. The unknown donor CMV status may have confounded expanded clonotype changes.

Through a sample-barcoded 5' primer and a J-beta primer mix, a second PCR was run for roughly 6 to 12 cycles. TCRdb re-called the 5' RACE reads through MiXCR, storing one row per CDR3 protein. The data contain about 2 million distinct CDR3 sequences, roughly 49% of them seen just once; the ten biggest clones take up 2.1%. The CDR3 has 16 amino acids. The ends lost 2 bases at V and 4 bases at J; junction bases unmatched: 10. About this clonotype: Its target is not known.

This receptor was obtained from a woman between 35 and 50 years old in good health. The sample taken for sequencing was blood. The rearrangement links TRBV12-3 or TRBV12-4 to TRBJ2-7; TRBD1 matches at 8 bases. The CDR3 region is CASSLTGGVLRYEQYF. DNA for the CDR3: TGTGCCAGCAGTTTAACAGGGGGAGTGTTAAGGTACGAGCAGTACTTC.